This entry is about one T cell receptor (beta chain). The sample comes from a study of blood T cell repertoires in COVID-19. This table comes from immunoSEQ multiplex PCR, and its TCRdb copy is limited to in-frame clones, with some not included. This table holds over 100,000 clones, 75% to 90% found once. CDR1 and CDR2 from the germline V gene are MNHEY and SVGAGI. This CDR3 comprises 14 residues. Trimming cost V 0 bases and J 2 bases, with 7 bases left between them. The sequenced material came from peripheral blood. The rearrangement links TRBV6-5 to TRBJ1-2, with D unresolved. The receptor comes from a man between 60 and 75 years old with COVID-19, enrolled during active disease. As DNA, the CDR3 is TGTGCCAGCAGTTACTCGGGCAGGAACTATGGCTACACCTTC. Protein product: CASSYSGRNYGYTF.